Reported below is one T cell receptor beta chain. In its sample, this clonotype was seen many times. The target of this receptor is not known. No qualities accompany the bases; no much larger clone lies one base away. Sequencing was performed on an Illumina HiSeq 1500. TCRdb itself trimmed the public reads at Q25 with fastp, ran MiXCR and retained productive beta chains. Under each unique CDR3 protein, matching rows form one entry showing the most common genes and DNA. A total of more than 200,000 distinct CDR3 sequences appear in this sample, roughly 9.1% of them only once. The biggest ten clones account for about 16% of the sample. This specimen belongs to a study of T cell repertoires in cytomegalovirus infection (dated by TCRdb to 2018 to 2020). Regarding the study in general: Because public TCR beta signatures pointed to carriage of CMV infection together with the matching HLA type, the HLA type of each donor mattered for the analysis. Overall study results and their limits: In both this cohort and an independent roughly 350-donor cohort, the cumulative frequency of public TCR beta family members distinguished carriers of CMV infection plus the relevant HLA type. The ex vivo response was dominated by HLA-C-restricted CMV-specific TCR beta clonotypes, which also provided the single most frequent clonotype in two of eight donors.

The sequencing input was PBMCs. The TCR originated in a human donor in good health (CMV status not recorded). Some clones in this sample may be carry-over from other donors' samples.

Here the CDR3 is given as CASSLGSGSNYGYTF. The DNA reads as follows: TGTGCCAGCAGCTTAGGATCAGGGTCTAACTATGGCTACACCTTC. The chain links TRBV7-2 with TRBJ1-2; TRBD1 is a possible D gene, resting on 5 matching bases. V drops 1 base and J drops 0 bases, leaving 9 bases in between. From a lookup of the germline V gene, CDR1 and CDR2 are SGHTA and FQGNSA. Taken from cysteine to phenylalanine, the CDR3 has 15 residues. Only the CDR3 portion is preserved as DNA: 45 bases, with reading frame beginning at the first base. Joined to the reference TRBV7-2 and TRBJ1-2 proteins, this CDR3 gives the full variable domain: GAGVSQSPSNKVTEKGKDVELRCDPISGHTALYWYRQSLGQGLEFLIYFQGNSAPDKSGLPSDRFSAERTGGSVSTLTIQRTQQEDSAVYLCASSLGSGSNYGYTFGSGTRLTVV.